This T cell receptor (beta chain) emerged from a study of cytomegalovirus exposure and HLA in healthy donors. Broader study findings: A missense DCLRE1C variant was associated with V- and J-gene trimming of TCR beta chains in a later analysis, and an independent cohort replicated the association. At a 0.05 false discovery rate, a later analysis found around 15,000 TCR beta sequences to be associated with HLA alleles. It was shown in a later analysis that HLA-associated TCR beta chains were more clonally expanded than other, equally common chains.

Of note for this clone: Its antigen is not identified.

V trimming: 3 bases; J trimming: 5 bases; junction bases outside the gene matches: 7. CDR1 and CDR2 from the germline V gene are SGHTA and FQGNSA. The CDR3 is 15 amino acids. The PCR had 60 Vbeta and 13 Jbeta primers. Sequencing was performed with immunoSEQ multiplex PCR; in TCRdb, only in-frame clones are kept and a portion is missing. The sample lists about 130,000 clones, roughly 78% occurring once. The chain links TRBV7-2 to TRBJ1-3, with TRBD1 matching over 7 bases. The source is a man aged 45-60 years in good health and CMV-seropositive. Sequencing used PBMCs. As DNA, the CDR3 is TGTGCCAGCAGCTTTGGGGCACAGGGGCGAAACACCATATATTTT. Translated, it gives CASSFGAQGRNTIYF.